The T cell receptor beta chain under discussion was sequenced for a study of cytomegalovirus exposure and HLA in healthy donors. Both 60 Vbeta primers and 13 Jbeta primers went into the PCR. Assay: immunoSEQ multiplex PCR; the TCRdb copy retains only in-frame clones and omits some. The sample shows more than 110,000 clones, around 79% of them seen only once. The CDR3 contains 17 residues. V was clipped by 4 bases and J by 6 bases; unmatched bases: 13. Germline lookup yields CDR1 SGHRS and CDR2 YFSETQ. The sample taken for sequencing was PBMCs. This receptor was obtained from a woman in her 50s in good health and CMV-seropositive. The genes are TRBV5-1 and TRBJ2-2; TRBD1 matches at 9 bases. The CDR3 DNA sequence: TGCGCCAGCAGCCTAAGCCCCGGGACAGGGCGGGCCGGGGAGCTGTTTTTT. Its protein is CASSLSPGTGRAGELFF.